One sample yielded the 32 T cell receptor beta chains listed below, sequenced in a study of T cell responses to AZD1222 COVID-19 vaccine (dated by TCRdb to the early 2020s). The time point tag for this specimen amounts to: baseline before first vaccination. Receptor amplification or capture employed the immunoSEQ multiplex PCR assay. TCRdb re-hosts the immuneACCESS table, in-frame sequences only. Its copies lack some clones; in the studies checked, an unresolved V gene accounts for under half of them, and the cause for the rest is not known. This sample gives approximately 100,000 clones in total; approximately 90% of them show up just once. The ten biggest clones cover about 1.5% of the sample. The sequencing used peripheral blood, collected on day 0 of AZD1222 vaccination. The receptors here all came from an adult in good health.

The chain employs TRBV7-9 and TRBJ1-6; tentatively, D is TRBD1 (6 bases). The germline CDR1 and CDR2 sequences are SEHNR and FQNEAQ (reference sequence). The CDR3 is 16 residues long. V shed 4 bases and J shed 7 bases, with 17 bases lying between them. CDR3 nucleotides: TGTGCCAGCAGCTCGACCCGGGACAACAACAATTCACCCCTCCACTTT. As protein: CASSSTRDNNNSPLHF.

CDR3 loop: CASSAQTGTDINIQYF. CDR3 nucleotide sequence: TGTGCCAGCAGCGCCCAGACCGGGACAGATATAAACATTCAGTACTTC. The chain carries TRBV7-9 and TRBJ2-4, with 7 bases fitting TRBD1. Germline V gene lookup returns CDR1 SEHNR and CDR2 FQNEAQ (reference sequence). CDR3 length equals 16 residues. With V trimmed by 5 bases and J by 6 bases, 13 bases remained unmatched.

This chain links TRBV2 with TRBJ2-5; a possible D gene is TRBD1 (6 bases). CDR3 length: 15 residues. The germline gives CDR1 SNHLY, CDR2 FYNNEI. V dropped 2 bases and J dropped 4 bases, with 14 bases sitting between them. DNA for the CDR3: TGTGCCAGCAGTGAACAGGGGTGGGGTGTAGAGACCCAGTACTTC. Its protein product is CASSEQGWGVETQYF.

J is TRBJ1-6 and V is TRBV5-6; no definite D call. CDR3 length: 18 amino acids. V was clipped by 3 bases and J by 0 bases, with 16 bases between them. Germline V gene lookup returns CDR1 SGHDT and CDR2 YYEEEE. This CDR3 is CASSSAEGHSSYNSPLHF. In DNA form, the CDR3 reads TGTGCCAGCAGCTCAGCAGAAGGCCATAGCTCCTATAATTCACCCCTCCACTTT.

The rearrangement links TRBV3-1 (or the pseudogene TRBV3-2) to TRBJ1-1; D gene uncertain. Germline CDR1 LGHDT, CDR2 YNNKEL (reference sequence). Trimming stripped 0 bases from V and 5 bases from J, with 7 bases between. This CDR3 region has 13 residues. The CDR3 nucleotides read TGTGCCAGCAGCCAAGAGGGATGGACTGAAGCTTTCTTT. This sequence encodes CASSQEGWTEAFF.

This rearrangement joins TRBV3-1 (or the pseudogene TRBV3-2) to TRBJ1-3, with a weak D call TRBD1 (6 bases). The V end was cut by 4 bases, the J end by 9 bases, with 16 bases between. CDR3 length: 14 amino acids. Germline CDR1 reads LGHDT; CDR2 reads YNNKEL (reference sequence). The CDR3 region has the DNA TGTGCCAGCAGCCCCGAAAGGACAGCCTTCACCATATATTTT. This codes for CASSPERTAFTIYF.

The chain couples TRBV30 to TRBJ2-1; 10 bases agree with TRBD2. This CDR3 region has 18 residues. With 1 base clipped from V and 10 bases from J, the junction kept 19 bases outside the gene matches. CDR1 and CDR2 (germline): GTSNPN, SVGIG (reference sequence). CDR3 DNA sequence: TGTGCCTGGAGTGGTTCGACAGGGAGCGGGGGGGCCCCAATAGAGCAGTTCTTC. This encodes CAWSGSTGSGGAPIEQFF.

The chain employs TRBV5-3 and TRBJ1-1, with D maybe TRBD1 (6 bases). TRBV5-3 is treated as an ORF (open reading frame) with a function not yet certain. V gave up 4 bases and J gave up 0 bases, with 13 bases separating them. The CDR3 sequence is 15 residues long. CDR3 sequence (DNA): TGTGCCAGAAGCCCTAGGGACACAATGAACACTGAAGCTTTCTTT. Translating it yields CARSPRDTMNTEAFF.

The chain recombines TRBV7-9 with TRBJ1-2; D unclear. The CDR3 loop spans 12 amino acids. The V and J ends lost 1 base and 8 bases respectively, with 8 bases between them. Germline lookup yields CDR1 SEHNR and CDR2 FQNEAQ (reference sequence). The chain's CDR3 is CASSLERKGYTF. For the CDR3, the DNA is TGTGCCAGCAGCTTAGAAAGGAAAGGCTACACCTTC. Using reference TRBV7-9 and TRBJ1-2 for the parts outside the CDR3, the full variable domain is DTGVSQNPRHKITKRGQNVTFRCDPISEHNRLYWYRQTLGQGPEFLTYFQNEAQLEKSRLLSDRFSAERPKGSFSTLEIQRTEQGDSAMYLCASSLERKGYTFGSGTRLTVV.

Only one count was recorded for this clone. The V gene is TRBV6-5, the J gene TRBJ1-1; D remains ambiguous. From germline, CDR1 is MNHEY and CDR2 SVGAGI. This CDR3 region has 15 residues. V was trimmed by 0 bases and J by 3 bases, leaving 11 bases between them. The CDR3 loop reads CASSYSSAWDTEAFF. The CDR3 DNA reads TGTGCCAGCAGTTACTCGTCAGCGTGGGACACTGAAGCTTTCTTT.

This chain joins TRBV7-2 and TRBJ2-3, with 9 bases lining up with TRBD2. This CDR3 is 15 amino acids long. Germline CDR1 and CDR2: SGHTA and FQGNSA. V shed 6 bases, J shed 2 bases, and the junction held 6 bases outside the gene matches. CDR3 bases: TGTGCCAGCAGGAGTGGCGGGGGGGACACAGATACGCAGTATTTT. Translating gives CASRSGGGDTDTQYF.

V usage is TRBV6-5 and J usage is TRBJ1-4; unclear D gene. Trimming cost V 1 base and J 7 bases, with 16 bases left between them. The CDR3 runs to 16 residues. The germline gives CDR1 MNHEY, CDR2 SVGAGI. CDR3 region: CASSYFTASPLEKLFF. DNA of the CDR3: TGTGCCAGCAGTTACTTCACGGCGTCTCCTCTTGAAAAACTGTTTTTT.

V is TRBV27 and J is TRBJ1-3; 7 nucleotides agree with TRBD1. This CDR3 region has 15 residues. Germline loops: CDR1 MNHEY, CDR2 SMNVEV (reference sequence). V shed 3 bases and J 1 base; nucleotides not matched to a gene: 3. The CDR3 reads CASSFQQGSGNTIYF. The CDR3 coding sequence is TGTGCCAGCAGTTTTCAACAGGGGTCTGGAAACACCATATATTTT.

The V gene is TRBV5-1, the J gene TRBJ1-3; D remains ambiguous. Germline CDR1 reads SGHRS; CDR2 reads YFSETQ. V lost 1 base, J lost 0 bases, and 8 bases lay in between. The CDR3 runs to 15 residues. The CDR3 sequence: CASSLSGTSGNTIYF. The CDR3 DNA is TGCGCCAGCAGCTTGTCGGGAACCTCTGGAAACACCATATATTTT.

The chain carries TRBV14 and TRBJ2-2; no clear D gene. CDR3 length: 14 amino acids. The germline V gene encodes CDR1 SGHDN and CDR2 FVKESK. Deletions cut 2 bases from V and 1 base from J, with 5 bases between. The CDR3 DNA reads as TGTGCCAGCAGCCAATTCAGGAACACCGGGGAGCTGTTTTTT. Its translation is CASSQFRNTGELFF. Variable domain in full (rest from reference TRBV14 and TRBJ2-2): EAGVTQFPSHSVIEKGQTVTLRCDPISGHDNLYWYRRVMGKEIKFLLHFVKESKQDESGMPNNRFLAERTGGTYSTLKVQPAELEDSGVYFCASSQFRNTGELFFGEGSRLTVL.

This sequence joins TRBV27 and TRBJ2-7, with 8 bases fitting TRBD2. Trimming removed 1 base from V and 4 bases from J; junction bases left unmatched: 15. In germline, CDR1 is MNHEY, CDR2 SMNVEV (reference sequence). This CDR3 is 18 amino acids long. CDR3 nucleotide sequence: TGTGCCAGCAGTTTATTTTCTCGGGGTAGCGGGGTTGGGTACGAGCAGTACTTC. It yields the protein CASSLFSRGSGVGYEQYF.

This chain connects TRBV27 to TRBJ2-7, with 8 bases that match TRBD2. The CDR3 is 15 residues long. J gave up 6 bases and V 5 bases, and 12 bases lay outside the gene matches. Germline CDR1 is MNHEY and CDR2 is SMNVEV (reference sequence). For the CDR3, the DNA is TGTGCCAGCAGTGCCTTAGCGGGAAGCTCCATCGAGCAGTACTTC. Protein: CASSALAGSSIEQYF.

The chain links TRBV12-3 or TRBV12-4 to TRBJ1-1, with TRBD1 as a possible D gene (5 bases). Trimming took off 6 bases at V and 3 bases at J, with 11 bases between the two ends. The CDR3 extends over 13 amino acids. CDR3 amino acids: CASSKTGDTEAFF. For the CDR3, the DNA is TGTGCCAGCAGCAAAACAGGTGACACTGAAGCTTTCTTT.

The V gene is TRBV6-6, the J gene TRBJ1-6; 11 bases fit TRBD1. CDR1 and CDR2 from the germline V gene are MNHNY and SVGAGI (reference sequence). Trimming removed 6 bases from V and 7 bases from J; junction bases left unmatched: 8. There are 16 residues in the CDR3. CDR3 loop: CASSYRTGGANSPLHF. CDR3 nucleotides: TGTGCCAGCAGCTATAGGACAGGGGGCGCCAATTCACCCCTCCACTTT.

This clone was detected once. The chain uses TRBV14 and TRBJ2-1; D is unresolved. The V end lost 3 bases, the J end lost 3 bases, and 9 bases lay between the germline ends. This CDR3 has 14 amino acids. Germline V lookup: CDR1 SGHDN, CDR2 FVKESK. CDR3 protein: CASSQFKGYNEQFF. DNA for the CDR3: TGTGCCAGCAGCCAGTTTAAGGGCTACAATGAGCAGTTCTTC.

V is TRBV10-1 and J is TRBJ2-1; possibly TRBD2 for D (7 bases). Germline V CDR1 and CDR2: WNHNN, SYGVQD (reference sequence). The germline V and J ends were trimmed by 0 bases and 9 bases, with 18 bases remaining between them. There are 16 residues in the CDR3. CDR3 in amino acids: CASSESGGVREAEQFF. The CDR3 region has the DNA TGCGCCAGCAGTGAGTCAGGGGGGGTCAGGGAGGCTGAGCAGTTCTTC.

About this clone itself: The same CDR3 arises from other DNA sequences in this sample as well. The chain employs TRBV3-1 (or the pseudogene TRBV3-2) and TRBJ1-3; D remains ambiguous. This CDR3 is built from 15 residues. CDR1 and CDR2 (germline): LGHDT, YNNKEL (reference sequence). The V end was cut by 3 bases, the J end by 1 base, with 10 bases between. The CDR3 region has the DNA TGTGCCAGCAGCCAGGGTACGCGATCTGGAAACACCATATATTTT. Translating gives CASSQGTRSGNTIYF.

The rearrangement links TRBV5-1 to TRBJ1-2, with D possibly being TRBD1 (5 bases). The CDR3 has 13 amino acids. Germline V CDR1 and CDR2: SGHRS, YFSETQ. V dropped 4 bases and J dropped 3 bases, with 10 bases sitting between them. CDR3 sequence: CASSLTRDYGYTF. For the CDR3, the DNA is TGCGCCAGCAGCCTCACCAGGGACTATGGCTACACCTTC.

This clone was observed a handful of times. This chain connects TRBV28 to TRBJ1-5; 7 nucleotides match TRBD1. The V gene's germline CDR1 is MDHEN and CDR2 SYDVKM. The CDR3 sequence is 15 residues long. V shed 6 bases, J shed 4 bases, and the junction held 9 bases outside the gene matches. CDR3 amino acids: CASRAEDRLNQPQHF. CDR3 sequence (DNA): TGTGCCAGCAGAGCCGAGGACAGGTTGAATCAGCCCCAGCATTTT.

This clone was picked up a small number of times. CDR3 DNA: TGTGCCAGCAGCTCACAGGGTCGCGGGGCAGATACGCAGTATTTT. Its translation: CASSSQGRGADTQYF. The chain combines TRBV5-6 with TRBJ2-3; D could derive from TRBD1 or TRBD2 (6 bases each). The CDR3 sequence is 15 residues long. Per the germline V gene, CDR1 is SGHDT and CDR2 is YYEEEE. Between the trimmed V and J ends, which lost 3 bases and 4 bases, there was a span of 15 bases.

This chain joins TRBV7-2 and TRBJ1-6; no clear D. The germline CDR1 and CDR2 sequences are SGHTA and FQGNSA. CDR3 length equals 15 residues. V gave up 1 base and J gave up 6 bases, with 10 bases separating them. This CDR3 reads CASSLEGLPNSPLHF. The CDR3 nucleotides read TGTGCCAGCAGCTTAGAAGGGTTGCCTAATTCACCCCTCCACTTT.

This clone was picked up a small number of times. The chain couples TRBV7-8 to TRBJ1-5; D gene unclear. The CDR3 contains 14 residues. Looked up from germline, CDR1 is SGHVS and CDR2 is FQNEAQ. Trimming shortened V by 2 bases and J by 4 bases, and 9 bases separated the two germline ends. CDR3 protein: CASSLSDKNQPQHF. In DNA form, the CDR3 reads TGTGCCAGCAGCTTAAGTGACAAAAATCAGCCCCAGCATTTT.

The chain is built from TRBV7-2 and TRBJ2-5; tentatively, D is TRBD2 (5 bases). V shed 7 bases and J shed 5 bases, with 17 bases lying between them. The germline CDR1 and CDR2 sequences are SGHTA and FQGNSA. The CDR3 extends over 14 amino acids. The CDR3 bases are TGTGCCAGCAACCTATATCCTAGCCCCGAGACCCAGTACTTC. This sequence encodes CASNLYPSPETQYF.

The chain combines TRBV19 with TRBJ1-5; unclear D gene. This CDR3 contains 13 residues. Germline CDR1 and CDR2: LNHDA and SQIVND (reference sequence). Trimming stripped 6 bases from V and 3 bases from J, with 9 bases between. The CDR3 nucleotides are TGTGCCAGTAGGTCTACACTCAATCAGCCCCAGCATTTT. As protein: CASRSTLNQPQHF.

This rearrangement joins TRBV6-1 to TRBJ1-2; D call uncertain. Germline CDR1 MNHNS, CDR2 SASEGT. The CDR3 length is 13 residues. V dropped 0 bases and J dropped 8 bases, with 10 bases sitting between them. The CDR3 is CASSEAVPWGYTF. The CDR3 nucleotides read TGTGCCAGCAGTGAAGCAGTCCCTTGGGGCTACACCTTC.

The chain recombines TRBV7-9 with TRBJ1-2; the D gene is possibly TRBD1 (5 bases). CDR1 and CDR2 (germline): SEHNR, FQNEAQ (reference sequence). The CDR3 extends over 14 amino acids. V was clipped by 2 bases and J by 2 bases, with 9 bases between them. DNA for the CDR3: TGTGCCAGCAGCTTATTAGGGGCCAACTATGGCTACACCTTC. Protein: CASSLLGANYGYTF.

This sequence joins TRBV5-1 and TRBJ1-1; 8 nucleotides agree with TRBD1. The CDR3 runs 15 residues. The trim removed 0 bases at V and 3 bases at J, leaving 4 bases unmatched. Germline V gene lookup returns CDR1 SGHRS and CDR2 YFSETQ. CDR3 sequence: CASSLGQGKDTEAFF. CDR3 nucleotide sequence: TGCGCCAGCAGCTTGGGACAGGGGAAGGACACTGAAGCTTTCTTT.